This T cell receptor (beta chain) was documented in a study of blood T cell repertoires in COVID-19. About the study: Both acute and convalescent COVID-19 samples were obtained from the United States, Italy and Spain. PBMCs, B-cell-depleted T cells, or T cells provided the cDNA or gDNA that made up the material.

CDR1 is SGHRS, CDR2 YFSETQ, per germline. The V and J ends lost 4 bases and 1 base respectively, with 12 bases between them. This CDR3 is 15 amino acids long. Patients in Seattle were enrolled during active infection, then followed longitudinally. Generated by immunoSEQ multiplex PCR, the TCRdb table keeps only in-frame clones and is missing some. The table has 410,000 or so clones, approximately 90% seen once. The sequencing input was peripheral blood. The genes are TRBV5-1 and TRBJ1-5, with D maybe TRBD1 (6 bases). This sequence was found in a woman between 40 and 50 years old with COVID-19, enrolled during active disease. CDR3 sequence reads: CASSRDITSNQPQHF. The CDR3, as DNA: TGCGCCAGCAGCCGGGACATTACCAGCAATCAGCCCCAGCATTTT.